These T cell receptor beta chains were read from a single sample in a study of blood T cell repertoires in COVID-19. TCRdb's copy holds only in-frame clones and misses some; the assay was immunoSEQ multiplex PCR. The sample carries about 200,000 clones, almost 85% recorded once. Sequenced input: peripheral blood. These receptors originate from a woman aged 45-60 years with active or convalescent COVID-19. Each CDR3 is given with its conserved first and last residue. The D gene is left open where the match is weak. Expanded clones are given a class, and other clones once, few, many or no size at all.

v_gene	abundance	d_gene	j_gene	CDR3nt	CDR3aa
TRBV5-6	NA	TRBD1	TRBJ1-2	TGTGCCAGCAGCTTGGTAACAGGGACAGGCTATGGCTACACCTTC	CASSLVTGTGYGYTF
TRBV2	NA	NA	TRBJ1-4	TGTGCCAGCAGGCGCTCGGGTCCTAATGAAAAACTGTTTTTT	CASRRSGPNEKLFF
TRBV3-1/TRBV3-2	few	TRBD1	TRBJ1-2	TGTGCCAGCAGCCAACGGGACAGGGCACATGGCTACACCTTC	CASSQRDRAHGYTF
TRBV5-1	NA	NA	TRBJ1-6	TGCGCCAGCAGCACCCAGGGCGGAAATTCACCCCTCCACTTT	CASSTQGGNSPLHF
TRBV12-3/TRBV12-4	once	NA	TRBJ1-5	TGTGCCAGCAGTTTACAGGGCGGTCAGCCCCAGCATTTT	CASSLQGGQPQHF
TRBV19	NA	TRBD2	TRBJ2-3	TGTGCCAGTAGGAAGCGGGAGGTGGGAGATACGCAGTATTTT	CASRKREVGDTQYF
TRBV2	NA	NA	TRBJ1-4	TGTGCCAGCAGTGACCGGGGTTCTAATGAAAAACTGTTTTTT	CASSDRGSNEKLFF
TRBV11-1	NA	NA	TRBJ1-1	TGTGCCAGCAGATTAACAGCCATGAACACTGAAGCTTTCTTT	CASRLTAMNTEAFF
TRBV6-1	NA	TRBD1	TRBJ1-3	TGTGCCAGCAGTGAAGTGGCCTTGGGACAGTTGATCTCTGGAAACACCATATATTTT	CASSEVALGQLISGNTIYF
TRBV20-1	NA	NA	TRBJ2-1	TGCAGTGCTAGGTTCACGGGGAAGCAGTTCTTC	CSARFTGKQFF
TRBV6-5	NA	NA	TRBJ2-5	TGTGCCAGCAGTCCAGGGAAGTTTACAGAGACCCAGTACTTC	CASSPGKFTETQYF
TRBV19	few	TRBD1	TRBJ2-2	TGTGCCAGTAGGCGCTCCGGGACAGAAAACACCGGGGAGCTGTTTTTT	CASRRSGTENTGELFF
TRBV6-1	NA	TRBD1	TRBJ2-1	TGTGCCAGCAGTTTGGTGACAGGGGGCTATGAGCAGTTCTTC	CASSLVTGGYEQFF
TRBV5-5	NA	TRBD1	TRBJ2-2	TGTGCCAGCAGCTTGGGCAGGGGGCAAGACGGGGAGCTGTTTTTT	CASSLGRGQDGELFF
TRBV16	few	NA	TRBJ2-7	TGTGCCAGCAGCCAATCGAGTCAGGGGTACGAGCAGTACTTC	CASSQSSQGYEQYF
TRBV18	once	TRBD1	TRBJ1-1	TGTGCCAGCTCACAATCGACAGGGGGCACTGAAGCTTTCTTT	CASSQSTGGTEAFF
TRBV12-3/TRBV12-4	NA	NA	TRBJ2-3	TGTGCCAGCAGTTTGGTGGGCGCAGATACGCAGTATTTT	CASSLVGADTQYF
TRBV19	NA	NA	TRBJ1-1	TGTGCCAGTAGTATTCAGGCCACTGAAGCTTTCTTT	CASSIQATEAFF
TRBV6-6	NA	TRBD1	TRBJ1-6	TGTGCCAGCAGTTACCGAACAGGGGATAATTCACCCCTCCACTTT	CASSYRTGDNSPLHF
TRBV6-4	few	NA	TRBJ1-2	TGTGCCAGCAGCACACAGGCGGGGAACTATGGCTACACCTTC	CASSTQAGNYGYTF
TRBV21-1	NA	NA	TRBJ2-3	TGTGCCAGCAGCGCACTCGTCACCAGCGGACTCACAGATACGCAGTATTTT	CASSALVTSGLTDTQYF
TRBV5-1	once	TRBD1	TRBJ2-2	TGCGCCAGCAGCTTGGACCGGTCGGGACAGGGGAACACCGGGGAGCTGTTTTTT	CASSLDRSGQGNTGELFF
TRBV11-2	NA	NA	TRBJ1-2	TGTGCCAGCAGCTTAGTAGGCGGGGTGGGCTATGGCTACACCTTC	CASSLVGGVGYGYTF
TRBV12-3/TRBV12-4	NA	NA	TRBJ1-1	TGTGCCAGCAGCCCAGGGAACACTGAAGCTTTCTTT	CASSPGNTEAFF
TRBV5-1	NA	NA	TRBJ1-1	TGCGCCAGCAGCTTGGCAGGGCACACTGAAGCTTTCTTT	CASSLAGHTEAFF
TRBV6-5	NA	NA	TRBJ1-5	TGTGCCACCCTGAGGGGGGGGGATCAGCCCCAGCATTTT	CATLRGGDQPQHF
TRBV28	NA	NA	TRBJ1-1	TGTGCCAGCAGCTTTTTGAACACTGAAGCTTTCTTT	CASSFLNTEAFF
TRBV2	NA	NA	TRBJ1-1	TGTGCCAGCAGTGAAATGAGTCGGAACACTGAAGCTTTCTTT	CASSEMSRNTEAFF
TRBV29-1	NA	NA	TRBJ1-1	TGCAGCGGAAGGAGGACGAACACTGAAGCTTTCTTT	CSGRRTNTEAFF
TRBV6-5	NA	TRBD1	TRBJ2-7	TGTGCCAGCACCGGACAGGCTTACGAGCAGTACTTC	CASTGQAYEQYF
TRBV5-1	NA	TRBD2	TRBJ2-5	TGCGCCAGCAGCTATAGCGGGAGGGGTGAGACCCAGTACTTC	CASSYSGRGETQYF
TRBV2	NA	NA	TRBJ1-4	TGTGCCAGCAGTGACGGGGATTCGGCAACTAATGAAAAACTGTTTTTT	CASSDGDSATNEKLFF
TRBV19	NA	NA	TRBJ1-5	TGTGCCAGCAGCCGACAGGACTTTTATAGCAATCAGCCCCAGCATTTT	CASSRQDFYSNQPQHF
TRBV19	NA	TRBD1	TRBJ1-5	TGTGCCAGTAGCCCACTCACAGGGGGCCGAGATCAGCCCCAGCATTTT	CASSPLTGGRDQPQHF
TRBV15	NA	TRBD1	TRBJ2-2	TGTGCCACCGCCCACAGGGGGCAGGCCGGGGAGCTGTTTTTT	CATAHRGQAGELFF
TRBV5-6	NA	NA	TRBJ1-5	TGTGCCAGCAGCTTGAAGACAGAGTATCAGCCCCAGCATTTT	CASSLKTEYQPQHF
TRBV10-3	NA	TRBD1	TRBJ1-2	TGTGCCATCAGTGAGTCGACTCCTTCGGGACAGACGAACTATGGCTACACCTTC	CAISESTPSGQTNYGYTF
TRBV5-1	NA	TRBD1	TRBJ2-7	TGCGCCAGCAGCTTCCGGACAGGTTCCAACGAGCAGTACTTC	CASSFRTGSNEQYF
TRBV3-1/TRBV3-2	few	NA	TRBJ1-4	TGTGCCAGCAGCCAGTGGGGGGACTATTATGAAAAACTGTTTTTT	CASSQWGDYYEKLFF
TRBV10-3	NA	TRBD1	TRBJ2-7	TGTGCCATCAGTGCCGGACAGGGGGAGGTTTATTTTTACGAGCAGTACTTC	CAISAGQGEVYFYEQYF
TRBV5-1	NA	TRBD1	TRBJ1-2	TGCGCCAGCAGCTTGGCTTCCGGGGGACAGAGCTATGGCTACACCTTC	CASSLASGGQSYGYTF
TRBV29-1	few	TRBD1	TRBJ1-5	TGCAGCGTTGGGACAGGGCCGCAGCCCCAGCATTTT	CSVGTGPQPQHF
TRBV18	NA	NA	TRBJ2-2	TGTGCCAGCTCACAGGGGGTCACCGGGGAGCTGTTTTTT	CASSQGVTGELFF
TRBV19	NA	TRBD1	TRBJ2-7	TGTGCCAGTAGTACGACAGGGCCGGGGTTGTACGAGCAGTACTTC	CASSTTGPGLYEQYF
TRBV2	NA	TRBD2	TRBJ2-2	TGTGCCAGCGGGGTGGCGGGAGGTCCATCCGGGGAGCTGTTTTTT	CASGVAGGPSGELFF
TRBV19	NA	NA	TRBJ2-1	TGTGCCAGTAGTAGCAGGGCTGAGCAGTTCTTC	CASSSRAEQFF
TRBV6-5	NA	NA	TRBJ1-1	TGTGCCAGCAGTTACACATCTGGCAACGCTTTCTTT	CASSYTSGNAFF
TRBV6-2/TRBV6-3	NA	TRBD1	TRBJ2-7	TGTGCCAGCAGTTACTCGAACGGGGCAGGGGGTGTCTACGAGCAGTACTTC	CASSYSNGAGGVYEQYF
TRBV7-9	once	TRBD2	TRBJ2-1	TGTGCCAGCAGCCCAGGAGGGCTAGCGGGAGTCAAGCAGTTCTTC	CASSPGGLAGVKQFF
TRBV11-2	many	TRBD1	TRBJ1-2	TGTGCCAGCAGCATCGGCACAGGGGATGGCTACACCTTC	CASSIGTGDGYTF
TRBV14	once	NA	TRBJ2-5	TGTGCCAGCAGCCAAGGACTACAAGAGACCCAGTACTTC	CASSQGLQETQYF
TRBV12-3/TRBV12-4	few	NA	TRBJ1-5	TGTGCCAGCAGGCGGACAGTAAATCAGCCCCAGCATTTT	CASRRTVNQPQHF
TRBV12-3/TRBV12-4	once	NA	TRBJ2-5	TGTGCCACCGGGGTCGGGGAGACCCAGTACTTC	CATGVGETQYF
TRBV15	NA	TRBD1	TRBJ1-3	TGTGCCACCGGTGCAGGGGGCCTCTCTGGAAACACCATATATTTT	CATGAGGLSGNTIYF
TRBV3-1/TRBV3-2	NA	TRBD1	TRBJ1-2	TGTGCCAGCAGCCAACAGGGGGGTTATGGCTACACCTTC	CASSQQGGYGYTF